The present T cell receptor (beta chain) was sequenced within a study of shared T cell receptors in the human thymus. Profiling relied on immunoSEQ multiplex PCR, and the TCRdb table lists in-frame clones only, not all of them. The table has 500,000 to 550,000 clones, 78% seen once; the top ten hold 0.01% to 0.015%. Losses at the gene ends were 2 bases for V and 1 base for J; bases not matched to a gene: 2. The CDR3 has 15 amino acids. Germline assignment: CDR1 MNHEY and CDR2 SMNVEV (reference sequence). This clone was counted between two and nine times. The same sample was also used in a study of human thymus T cells. As that study records: The donor group consisted of healthy Finnish infants who were having corrective surgery for congenital heart defects. Resected material from corrective heart surgery provided the thymus tissue analysed. Gene usage (both V and J) appeared biased in thymic and blood repertoires. Related research has reported that thymic repertoires overlap highly among unrelated individuals.

Source material: thymocytes. V and J are TRBV27 and TRBJ2-1; TRBD2 matches at 7 bases. The source is a boy in the first two years of life with a congenital heart defect. The CDR3 DNA is TGTGCCAGCAGTTTAAGCGGGACTTCCTACAATGAGCAGTTCTTC. Translated, it gives CASSLSGTSYNEQFF.